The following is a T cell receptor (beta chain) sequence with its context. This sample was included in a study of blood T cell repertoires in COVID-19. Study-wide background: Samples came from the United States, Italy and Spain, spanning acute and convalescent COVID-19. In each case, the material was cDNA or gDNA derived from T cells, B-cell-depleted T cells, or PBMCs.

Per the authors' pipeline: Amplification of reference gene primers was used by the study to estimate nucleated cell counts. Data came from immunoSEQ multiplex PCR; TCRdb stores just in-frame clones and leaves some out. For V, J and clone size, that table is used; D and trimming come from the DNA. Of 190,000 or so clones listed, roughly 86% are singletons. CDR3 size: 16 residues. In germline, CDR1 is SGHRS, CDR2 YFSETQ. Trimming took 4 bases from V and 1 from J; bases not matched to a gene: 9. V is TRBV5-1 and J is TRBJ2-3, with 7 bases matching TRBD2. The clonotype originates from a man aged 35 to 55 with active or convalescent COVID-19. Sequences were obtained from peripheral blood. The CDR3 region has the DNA TGCGCCAGCAGCACTATGAGCGGGGTTGGCACAGATACGCAGTATTTT. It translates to CASSTMSGVGTDTQYF.